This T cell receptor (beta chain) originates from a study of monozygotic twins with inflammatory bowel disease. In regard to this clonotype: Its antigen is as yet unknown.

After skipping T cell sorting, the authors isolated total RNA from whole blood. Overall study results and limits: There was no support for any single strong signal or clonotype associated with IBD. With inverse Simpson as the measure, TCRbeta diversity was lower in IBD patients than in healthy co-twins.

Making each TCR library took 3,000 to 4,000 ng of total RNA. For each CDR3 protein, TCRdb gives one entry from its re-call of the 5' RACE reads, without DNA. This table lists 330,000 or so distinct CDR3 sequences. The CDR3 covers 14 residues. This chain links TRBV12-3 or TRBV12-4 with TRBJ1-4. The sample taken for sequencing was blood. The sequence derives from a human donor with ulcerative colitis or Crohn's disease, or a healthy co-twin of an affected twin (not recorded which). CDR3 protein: CASSRRGLGEKLFF.